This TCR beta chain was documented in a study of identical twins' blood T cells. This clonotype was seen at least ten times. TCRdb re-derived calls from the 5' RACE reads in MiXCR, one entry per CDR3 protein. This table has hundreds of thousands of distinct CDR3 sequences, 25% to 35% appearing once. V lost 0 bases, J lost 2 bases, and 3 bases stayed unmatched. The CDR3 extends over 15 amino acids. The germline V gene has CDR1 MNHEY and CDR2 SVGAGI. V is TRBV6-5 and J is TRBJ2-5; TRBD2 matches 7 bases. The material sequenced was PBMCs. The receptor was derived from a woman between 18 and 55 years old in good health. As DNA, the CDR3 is TGTGCCAGCAGTTACTCGCCGGGGGGTCAAGAGACCCAGTACTTC. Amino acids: CASSYSPGGQETQYF.